This T cell receptor (beta chain) emerged from a study of molecular identifiers for immune sequencing clone quantification. This clonotype was observed a handful of times. Its antigen is not known. Study-level findings and limits: Over 98% of effector molecules, yet under 1% of naive-cell molecules, were held by clones above 20 RNA copies.

In the sort, naive CD8 T cells were defined as CD8+CD4-CCR7+CD45RA+. Generation of bulk TCR libraries relied on previously described methods and listed TCR primers. MiXCR, run by TCRdb on the PCR reads, gives a single entry per CDR3 protein. The sample has 400,000 to 600,000 distinct CDR3 sequences, around 25% seen once. Material for sequencing was naive CD8+ T cells from blood, with Jurkat cell RNA spiked in. Subset indicated: FACS-sorted CD8+CD4-CCR7+CD45RA+ naive T cells. This receptor was identified in a human donor in good health. Some libraries in this study had Jurkat cell RNA spiked in.

CDR3 amino acids: CASSPPRADTQYF. DNA for the CDR3: TGTGCCAGCTCACCACCGCGGGCAGATACGCAGTATTTT. This chain connects TRBV18 to TRBJ2-3; perhaps TRBD2 as D (5 bases). Germline lookup yields CDR1 KGHSH and CDR2 LQKENI. CDR3 length equals 13 residues. Deletions cut 0 bases from V and 4 bases from J, with 5 bases between. The full variable domain, in which reference TRBV18 and TRBJ2-3 provide the parts outside the CDR3, is NAGVMQNPRHLVRRRGQEARLRCSPMKGHSHVYWYRQLPEEGLKFMVYLQKENIIDESGMPKERFSAEFPKEGPSILRIQQVVRGDSAAYFCASSPPRADTQYFGPGTRLTVL.